One and the same sample provided the 15 T cell receptor beta chains below, sequenced in a study of human T cells and chemical hapten exposure. A single record per CDR3 protein comes from TCRdb applying MiXCR to the RACE reads. The sample lists roughly 81,000 distinct CDR3 sequences, 7.5% to 9.5% occurring once. The time point is: pre-sensitization, week 0. Treatment indicated: therapeutic diphenylcyclopropenone sensitization with weekly scalp DPC. This specimen was whole blood, taken in connection with sensitization to the hapten diphenylcyclopropenone (DPC). These receptors originate from a man in his forties or fifties with alopecia areata. Some clones in this sample may be carry-over from other donors' samples.

Only a few counts were recorded for this clonotype. The chain combines TRBV24-1 with TRBJ2-5; D gene unclear. The CDR3 sequence is 13 residues long. Germline V CDR1 and CDR2: KGHDR, SFDVKD. Trimming removed 6 bases from V and 3 bases from J, with 10 bases in between. The CDR3 here is CATSREVEETQYF. In nucleotides, the CDR3 is TGTGCCACCAGTAGGGAAGTGGAAGAGACCCAGTACTTC.

This clonotype was detected many times. The chain recombines TRBV25-1 with TRBJ2-4, with D hard to call. V was clipped by 8 bases and J by 9 bases, with 11 bases between them. This CDR3 has 11 residues. Per the germline V gene, CDR1 is MGHDK and CDR2 is SYGVNS. CDR3 DNA sequence: TGTGCCAGCGGCAAACAAGGCATTCAGTACTTC. Its translation: CASGKQGIQYF.

The chain combines TRBV12-3 or TRBV12-4 with TRBJ1-1; no clear D gene. V was clipped by 0 bases and J by 4 bases, with 9 bases between them. The CDR3 has 14 amino acids. The CDR3 coding sequence is TGTGCCAGCAGTTTAGCCCGACTGGCCACTGAAGCTTTCTTT. Translated, it gives CASSLARLATEAFF.

Only a few counts were recorded for this clonotype. The J gene is TRBJ2-4, the V gene TRBV5-6; unclear D gene. Trimming took off 0 bases at V and 3 bases at J, with 7 bases between the two ends. Germline CDR1 and CDR2: SGHDT and YYEEEE. This CDR3 region has 14 residues. This chain's CDR3 is CASSLGLHKNIQYF. The CDR3 DNA reads as TGTGCCAGCAGCTTGGGTCTGCACAAAAACATTCAGTACTTC.

The rearrangement joins TRBV20-1 to TRBJ2-1, with 10 bases lining up with TRBD2. Germline values: CDR1 DFQATT, CDR2 SNEGSKA (reference sequence). This CDR3 is built from 15 residues. V was clipped by 3 bases and J by 3 bases; unmatched bases: 5. Here the CDR3 DNA reads TGCAGTGCTAGGGTAGCGGGAGGAAGCTACAATGAGCAGTTCTTC. Amino acids: CSARVAGGSYNEQFF.

This clonotype was found many times. The chain employs TRBV19 and TRBJ2-6; maybe TRBD1 (6 bases). V lost 7 bases and J lost 4, with 26 bases in between. The CDR3 totals 19 residues. Germline assignment: CDR1 LNHDA and CDR2 SQIVND (reference sequence). The CDR3 is CASISWSRTDPLGANVLTF. The CDR3 DNA reads as TGTGCCAGTATCTCATGGAGTAGGACAGACCCACTCGGGGCCAACGTCCTGACTTTC.

This clonotype was recorded at least ten times. The gene calls are TRBV6-2 or TRBV6-3 and TRBJ2-7, with TRBD2 identical over 14 bases. The CDR3 length is 16 residues. Unmatched junction bases numbered 10, after V lost 6 bases and J lost 6 bases. Per germline, CDR1 MNHEY and CDR2 SVGEGT. The CDR3 nucleotides read TGTGCCAGCAGAGGACTAGCGGGAGGTTCGTCCGGCGAGCAGTACTTC. Protein product: CASRGLAGGSSGEQYF.

J is TRBJ2-1 and V is TRBV12-3 or TRBV12-4; TRBD2 matches at 10 bases. There are 15 residues in the CDR3. J lost 8 bases, V lost 3 bases, and 7 bases had no gene match. CDR3 coding DNA: TGTGCCAGCAGTTTCCCGGGACTAGCGAAAGATGAGCAGTTCTTC. It yields the protein CASSFPGLAKDEQFF.

This clonotype was seen a handful of times. The rearrangement links TRBV29-1 to TRBJ2-3, with 11 positions matching TRBD2. The CDR3 is 12 residues long. CDR1 and CDR2 from the germline V gene are SQVTM and ANQGSEA. The V segment lost 3 bases and the J segment 8 bases; nucleotides outside the gene matches: 1. CDR3 sequence: CSVEGLAVTQYF. The CDR3 bases are TGCAGCGTTGAGGGACTAGCGGTTACGCAGTATTTT.

This clonotype was observed a handful of times. CDR3 sequence (DNA): TGTGCCAGCAGTGAAACTCCTCTAGCGGGAGGGAGGACAGATACGCAGTATTTT. It is translated as CASSETPLAGGRTDTQYF. V usage is TRBV27 and J usage is TRBJ2-3; 12 nucleotides agree with TRBD2. Trimming cost V 5 bases and J 3 bases; bases outside gene matches: 12. Looked up from germline, CDR1 is MNHEY and CDR2 is SMNVEV (reference sequence). There are 18 residues in the CDR3.

The table lists this clonotype with many counts. V and J are TRBV24-1 and TRBJ2-3; D is undetermined. Per the germline V gene, CDR1 is KGHDR and CDR2 is SFDVKD. This CDR3 has 15 amino acids. V lost 4 bases and J lost 0, with 10 bases in between. CDR3 coding DNA: TGTGCCACCAGTGACGAGCAGTGGAGCACAGATACGCAGTATTTT. Translated: CATSDEQWSTDTQYF.

This clonotype was detected only a few times. The chain couples TRBV6-2 or TRBV6-3 to TRBJ2-7, with D possibly being TRBD1 or TRBD2 (6 bases each). Germline V gene sequence: CDR1 MNHEY, CDR2 SVGEGT. The CDR3 totals 15 residues. V lost 2 bases to trimming and J lost 3 bases, with 14 bases between them. The CDR3 loop is CASSYEGGRLYEQYF. The CDR3 region has the DNA TGTGCCAGCAGTTACGAGGGGGGACGCCTCTACGAGCAGTACTTC.

The sample holds many counts of this clonotype. The V gene is TRBV20-1, the J gene TRBJ2-1, with 11 bases matching TRBD2. The CDR3 spans 16 residues. The germline V gene encodes CDR1 DFQATT and CDR2 SNEGSKA (reference sequence). Unmatched junction bases numbered 10, after V lost 5 bases and J lost 4 bases. The CDR3 sequence is CSAVPGTSGLYNEQFF. CDR3 sequence (DNA): TGCAGTGCTGTCCCCGGGACTAGCGGTCTATACAATGAGCAGTTCTTC.

This clonotype was found many times. The chain employs TRBV27 and TRBJ1-5; 8 bases fit TRBD1. J gave up 2 bases and V 2 bases, and 11 bases lay outside the gene matches. Germline CDR1 reads MNHEY; CDR2 reads SMNVEV (reference sequence). This CDR3 has 18 residues. CDR3 coding DNA: TGTGCCAGCAGTTTAAGGGCCAGGGGGCTTTCGGGCAATCAGCCCCAGCATTTT. Protein: CASSLRARGLSGNQPQHF.

J is TRBJ2-3 and V is TRBV2, with 12 nucleotides matching TRBD2. Germline V gene lookup returns CDR1 SNHLY and CDR2 FYNNEI. The CDR3 has 16 residues. V trimming: 7 bases; J trimming: 1 base; junction bases outside the gene matches: 6. The CDR3 loop is CASTLLAGGGTDTQYF. The CDR3 DNA reads as TGTGCCAGCACCTTACTAGCGGGAGGCGGCACAGATACGCAGTATTTT.